One and the same sample provided the 30 T cell receptor beta chains below, sequenced in a study of blood T cell repertoires in COVID-19. Measured with immunoSEQ multiplex PCR; TCRdb has only the in-frame clones, and not every one. The sample gives about 160,000 clones, around 92% of which show up once; nearly 5% is in the top ten. What was sequenced was peripheral blood. These receptors were collected from a man between 25 and 39 years old with COVID-19, enrolled during active disease.

This clone was observed once. CDR3 loop: CASSFTGGREQYF. The CDR3 DNA sequence: TGTGCCAGCAGCTTCACAGGGGGCAGGGAGCAGTACTTC. The chain employs TRBV5-6 and TRBJ2-7; 9 bases match TRBD1. Germline loops: CDR1 SGHDT, CDR2 YYEEEE. V shed 2 bases, J shed 7 bases, and the junction held 4 bases outside the gene matches. The CDR3 runs to 13 residues.

CDR3 in amino acids: CASSSLRDRRDGYTF. The CDR3 DNA reads as TGTGCCAGCAGCTCTCTACGGGACAGAAGGGATGGCTACACCTTC. The V call is TRBV5-4, the J call TRBJ1-2, with TRBD1 matching 7 bases. Germline-derived CDR1 and CDR2 are SGHNT and YYREEE (reference sequence). This CDR3 has 15 residues. With V trimmed by 3 bases and J by 6 bases, 11 bases remained unmatched.

This clone turned up a few times. The chain links TRBV6-5 to TRBJ1-2; D is undetermined. The germline V gene encodes CDR1 MNHEY and CDR2 SVGAGI. There are 15 residues in the CDR3. The V gene lost 3 bases and the J gene lost 6 bases, with 17 bases spanning the gap. CDR3 protein: CASSYSPWGGNGYTF. The CDR3 region has the DNA TGTGCCAGCAGTTATTCCCCCTGGGGAGGGAATGGCTACACCTTC.

The chain has TRBV28 and TRBJ2-2; D possibly corresponds to TRBD2 (5 bases). Germline CDR1 reads MDHEN; CDR2 reads SYDVKM. Trimming shortened V by 11 bases and J by 2 bases, and 21 bases separated the two germline ends. This CDR3 is built from 16 residues. The DNA of the CDR3 is TGTGCCTCCTGCGGGCCCGGGGAGTCTAACACCGGGGAGCTGTTTTTT. It codes for CASCGPGESNTGELFF.

This clone was recorded once. The chain has TRBV28 and TRBJ2-7, with TRBD1 identical over 7 bases. Germline V lookup: CDR1 MDHEN, CDR2 SYDVKM. V gave up 6 bases and J gave up 5 bases; unmatched junction bases: 7. This CDR3 spans 13 amino acids. In DNA, the CDR3 is TGTGCCAGCAGCCCCGGACAGGAGGACGAGCAGTACTTC. Encoded protein: CASSPGQEDEQYF. Variable domain in full (rest from reference TRBV28 and TRBJ2-7): DVKVTQSSRYLVKRTGEKVFLECVQDMDHENMFWYRQDPGLGLRLIYFSYDVKMKEKGDIPEGYSVSREKKERFSLILESASTNQTSMYLCASSPGQEDEQYFGPGTRLTVT.

This sequence joins TRBV16 and TRBJ2-2; D possibly corresponds to TRBD1 (5 bases). V lost 4 bases and J 3 bases, leaving 9 bases between the germline ends. Germline loops: CDR1 KGHSY, CDR2 FQNENV. This CDR3 contains 14 residues. CDR3: CASSPRVDTGELFF. Here the CDR3 DNA reads TGTGCCAGCAGCCCCAGGGTGGACACCGGGGAGCTGTTTTTT.

The chain combines TRBV6-7 with TRBJ1-6; 10 bases are a match to TRBD1. TRBV6-7 counts as an open reading frame of uncertain function. CDR3 length equals 17 residues. The trim removed 6 bases at V and 7 bases at J, leaving 12 bases unmatched. CDR3 protein: CASSCLGTGVLNSPLHF. In nucleotides, the CDR3 is TGTGCCAGCAGCTGCTTAGGGACAGGGGTTTTAAATTCACCCCTCCACTTT.

V and J are TRBV4-3 and TRBJ1-4, with D perhaps TRBD1 (5 bases). V was shortened by 0 bases and J by 2 bases, with 10 bases between the two germline ends. The CDR3 spans 16 residues. Germline lookup yields CDR1 LGHNA and CDR2 YSLEER. The CDR3 nucleotides read TGCGCCAGCAGCCAAGATGAGAGACAGACTAATGAAAAACTGTTTTTT. The encoded protein is CASSQDERQTNEKLFF.

The V call is TRBV3-1 (or the pseudogene TRBV3-2), the J call TRBJ2-5; D might be TRBD1 (7 bases). The CDR3 is 15 residues long. The V gene lost 2 bases and the J gene lost 7 bases, with 17 bases spanning the gap. Germline lookup yields CDR1 LGHDT and CDR2 YNNKEL (reference sequence). DNA for the CDR3: TGTGCCAGCAGCCAAAGTGGAGGGGGCACAGGGACCCAGTACTTC. Translation gives CASSQSGGGTGTQYF.

This clone is a singleton in its sample. The chain has TRBV27 and TRBJ2-7; TRBD1 matches 7 bases. Looked up from germline, CDR1 is MNHEY and CDR2 is SMNVEV (reference sequence). The CDR3 sequence is 14 residues long. Trimming at V came to 7 bases and at J to 3 bases, leaving 9 bases not matched to a gene. CDR3 region: CASTPRTGLYEQYF. CDR3 sequence (DNA): TGTGCCAGCACCCCGAGGACAGGCCTCTACGAGCAGTACTTC.

The chain links TRBV6-5 to TRBJ1-1, with TRBD1 matching 8 bases. Germline-derived CDR1 and CDR2 are MNHEY and SVGAGI. The CDR3 runs to 15 residues. V lost 6 bases to trimming and J lost 1 base; unmatched junction nucleotides: 7. As DNA, the CDR3 is TGTGCCAGCAGATCCCGGACAGGGCCGAACACTGAAGCTTTCTTT. Residues: CASRSRTGPNTEAFF.

V and J are TRBV6-5 and TRBJ2-6, with D uncertain. Germline lookup yields CDR1 MNHEY and CDR2 SVGAGI. The CDR3 loop spans 14 amino acids. The germline V and J ends were trimmed by 4 bases and 0 bases, with 4 bases remaining between them. Here the CDR3 reads CASSFSSGANVLTF. The CDR3 DNA follows: TGTGCCAGCAGTTTCAGCTCTGGGGCCAACGTCCTGACTTTC.

Remarks on this clone: One end of the junction fails to match germline, which may point to a read error. This chain connects TRBV6-2 or TRBV6-3 to TRBJ1-1; a possible D gene is TRBD1 (5 bases). CDR1 MNHEY and CDR2 SVGEGT come from the germline V gene. The CDR3 consists of 14 residues. The DNA of the CDR3 is TGTGCCAGCAATTACCCCCAGGGCGCCAGAGGAGCTTTCTTT. This codes for CASNYPQGARGAFF.

V usage is TRBV19 and J usage is TRBJ1-2, with 10 bases identical to TRBD1. Germline CDR1 LNHDA, CDR2 SQIVND (reference sequence). With 4 bases clipped from V and 3 bases from J, the junction kept 2 bases outside the gene matches. This CDR3 contains 14 residues. DNA of the CDR3: TGTGCCAGTAGTACGACAGGGGGCGACTATGGCTACACCTTC. Its protein product is CASSTTGGDYGYTF.

The J gene is TRBJ2-2, the V gene TRBV6-5, with TRBD1 identical over 7 bases. Trimming at V came to 6 bases and at J to 5 bases, leaving 6 bases not matched to a gene. The CDR3 has 14 residues. CDR1 and CDR2 (germline): MNHEY, SVGAGI. CDR3 loop: CASSLTGVTGELFF. CDR3 coding DNA: TGTGCCAGCAGCCTAACAGGGGTTACCGGGGAGCTGTTTTTT.

J is TRBJ2-1 and V is TRBV27, with 16 bases that match TRBD2. Germline assignment: CDR1 MNHEY and CDR2 SMNVEV (reference sequence). CDR3 size: 18 residues. V dropped 3 bases and J dropped 3; count of bases not matched to a gene: 5. CDR3 DNA: TGTGCCAGCAGTTTTCTGGGACTAGCGGGGGGGCTCTACAATGAGCAGTTCTTC. It yields the protein CASSFLGLAGGLYNEQFF.

This clone was seen once. The chain employs TRBV29-1 and TRBJ1-1, with D tentatively TRBD1 (6 bases). Looked up from germline, CDR1 is SQVTM and CDR2 is ANQGSEA. The CDR3 totals 13 residues. Trimming removed 6 bases at V and 1 base at J, with 12 bases between. The CDR3 nucleotides are TGCAGCGTGCACGGACAGACGAACACTGAAGCTTTCTTT. It codes for CSVHGQTNTEAFF. Filled out from reference TRBV29-1 and TRBJ1-1, the complete variable domain reads SAVISQKPSRDICQRGTSLTIQCQVDSQVTMMFWYRQQPGQSLTLIATANQGSEATYESGFVIDKFPISRPNLTFSTLTVSNMSPEDSSIYLCSVHGQTNTEAFFGQGTRLTVV.

This rearrangement joins TRBV7-3 to TRBJ2-2, with TRBD2 matching 10 bases. CDR1 and CDR2 (germline): SGHTA, FQGTGA. This CDR3 is built from 16 residues. J gave up 4 bases and V 3 bases, and 5 bases lay outside the gene matches. CDR3 in amino acids: CASSLLAGDSTGELFF. DNA of the CDR3: TGTGCCAGCAGCTTGCTAGCGGGAGATAGCACCGGGGAGCTGTTTTTT.

The chain carries TRBV2 and TRBJ1-2, with D maybe TRBD1 (5 bases). V dropped 1 base and J dropped 2 bases, with 8 bases sitting between them. CDR3 length equals 14 residues. Germline V gene data show CDR1 as SNHLY and CDR2 as FYNNEI. CDR3 nucleotide sequence: TGTGCCAGCAGTGAAGAAGCAGGGAACTATGGCTACACCTTC. This sequence encodes CASSEEAGNYGYTF.

The J gene is TRBJ1-1, the V gene TRBV9; the match to TRBD1 covers 8 bases. Looked up from germline, CDR1 is SGDLS and CDR2 is YYNGEE. The CDR3 sequence is 15 residues long. The V segment lost 3 bases and the J segment 4 bases; nucleotides outside the gene matches: 8. The CDR3 coding sequence is TGTGCCAGCAGCGCTGGGCGACAGGGGAGCACTGAAGCTTTCTTT. This encodes CASSAGRQGSTEAFF.

This clone was seen only once. This chain connects TRBV28 to TRBJ1-4; no clear D. Between the trimmed V and J ends, which lost 2 bases and 7 bases, there was a span of 8 bases. This CDR3 comprises 13 residues. Germline V lookup: CDR1 MDHEN, CDR2 SYDVKM. CDR3 sequence (DNA): TGTGCCAGCAGTTTACCCGGCGGTGAAAAACTGTTTTTT. Residues: CASSLPGGEKLFF.

The chain joins TRBV24-1 to TRBJ2-3; perhaps TRBD1 as D (6 bases). CDR3 length: 14 residues. The germline V gene encodes CDR1 KGHDR and CDR2 SFDVKD. V shed 7 bases and J shed 0 bases, with 10 bases lying between them. The CDR3, as DNA: TGTGCCACCAGGGGGACATATAGCACAGATACGCAGTATTTT. Protein: CATRGTYSTDTQYF.

V and J are TRBV28 and TRBJ2-1, with no clear D. V dropped 5 bases and J dropped 3 bases, with 14 bases sitting between them. CDR1 and CDR2 from the germline V gene are MDHEN and SYDVKM. The CDR3 runs to 15 residues. CDR3 coding DNA: TGTGCCAGCAGTCCCCGGCGTGACATCTACAATGAGCAGTTCTTC. This translates into CASSPRRDIYNEQFF.

This clone came up a few times. The chain couples TRBV7-3 to TRBJ2-1, with TRBD1 identical over 7 bases. This CDR3 has 15 amino acids. Germline lookup yields CDR1 SGHTA and CDR2 FQGTGA. V gave up 5 bases and J gave up 3 bases; unmatched junction bases: 7. The CDR3 nucleotides read TGTGCCAGCAGCCCTCGACAGGGAAACTACAATGAGCAGTTCTTC. This gives the protein CASSPRQGNYNEQFF.

The chain has TRBV19 and TRBJ2-7; possibly TRBD2 for D (5 bases). The germline CDR1 and CDR2 sequences are LNHDA and SQIVND (reference sequence). The ends were cut back, 6 bases at V and 9 bases at J, with 12 bases in the middle. The CDR3 runs 11 residues. The CDR3, as DNA: TGTGCCAGTAGCCCCGGGAAGAGGCAGTACTTC. This translates into CASSPGKRQYF.

This clone has only one observation. The V and J genes are TRBV4-3 and TRBJ2-1; TRBD2 agrees at 14 bases. The germline V gene encodes CDR1 LGHNA and CDR2 YSLEER. V shed 0 bases, J shed 10 bases, and the junction held 5 bases outside the gene matches. The CDR3 extends over 16 amino acids. The CDR3 DNA reads TGCGCCAGCAGCCAAGATGGACTAGCGGGGGGTCACGAGCAGTTCTTC. Protein product: CASSQDGLAGGHEQFF.

The rearrangement links TRBV27 to TRBJ1-5, with D unresolved. Trimming stripped 6 bases from V and 6 bases from J, with 12 bases between. The CDR3 loop spans 13 amino acids. Germline CDR1 reads MNHEY; CDR2 reads SMNVEV (reference sequence). Written as DNA, the CDR3 is TGTGCCAGCAGAGGAGTCGGTTTTCAGCCCCAGCATTTT. This sequence encodes CASRGVGFQPQHF.

The chain joins TRBV4-3 to TRBJ2-2, with TRBD2 matching over 7 bases. After removal of 5 bases from V and 6 bases from J, the junction contained 12 bases not matched to a gene. CDR3 size: 16 residues. The germline gives CDR1 LGHNA, CDR2 YSLEER. The CDR3: CASSEWGSGVAGELFF. CDR3 DNA sequence: TGCGCCAGCAGCGAGTGGGGGAGCGGGGTGGCCGGGGAGCTGTTTTTT.

This chain joins TRBV3-1 (or the pseudogene TRBV3-2) and TRBJ1-2; 11 bases are shared with TRBD1. Trimming cost V 4 bases and J 3 bases; bases outside gene matches: 4. The CDR3 has 15 residues. Germline V gives CDR1 LGHDT, CDR2 YNNKEL (reference sequence). The CDR3 nucleotides are TGTGCCAGCAGCCCGGGGACAGGGGGATACTATGGCTACACCTTC. This translates into CASSPGTGGYYGYTF.

The rearrangement uses TRBV19 and TRBJ1-2; D gene unclear. Trimming pared 6 bases from V and 7 bases from J, leaving 15 bases between. Germline V gives CDR1 LNHDA, CDR2 SQIVND (reference sequence). The CDR3 sequence is 13 residues long. CDR3 sequence: CASRITETGGYTF. The DNA for the CDR3 is TGTGCCAGTAGGATAACCGAGACTGGTGGCTACACCTTC.